What follows describes a single T cell receptor beta chain. This clonotype has only a few counts. No antigen is known for it. Per-nucleotide qualities are absent, and no much larger clonotype sits a single base away. Library construction relied on PCR. These reads were obtained on an Illumina HiSeq 4000. Bulk TCR libraries were prepared as previously described, using TCR primers listed in Table S5. The Qiagen AllPrep DNA/RNA kit was used to purify total RNA. Before analysis, reads from multiple sequencing runs of the same library were pooled. The authors processed their data as follows. Reads were retained only if their TCR constant sequence matched exactly, and those retained reads were trimmed to 150 nt and grouped according to their 12-nt molecular barcodes. Reads inside each barcode group were sub-clustered using a 15% Levenshtein threshold, and a quality-weighted consensus sequence was constructed for each RNA molecule. Non-functional sequences were excluded, and lower-count sequences lying one edit away from another sequence were also excluded. On the basis of fitting two negative binomial distributions, barcode sub-clusters with fewer than 20% of the maximum read count were discarded. Using fastp at Q25 and MiXCR, TCRdb reprocessed the public reads and kept productive beta chains. Every entry covers one CDR3 protein and lists the most common genes and DNA from its rows. These V and J calls are TCRdb output, not the study's own analysis. The sample contains about 510,000 distinct CDR3 sequences, 20% to 25% of them found a single time. The ten most abundant clones make up 0.65% to 0.95% of the sample.

These data originate in a study of molecular identifiers for immune sequencing clone quantification (dated by TCRdb to the late 2010s). Regarding the complete study: For a replicate experiment, RNA from approximately 20,000 or 100,000 naive CD8 T cells was divided into five aliquots, and four of the five aliquots were sequenced. This methods study used CD8 T cells to benchmark TCR RNA copy counting and molecular-identifier clustering-based TCR repertoire sequencing (MIDCIRS).

The paper as a whole reports these results and caveats: Modeling gave 3 to 3.5 recovered TCR RNA copies per cell versus around 10 by digital PCR, implying around 31% capture efficiency. In CMV-specific effector cells, clones with more than 20 RNA copies contained over 99% of molecules, whereas in naive cells such clones contained under 1% of molecules. Spiked-in Jurkat TCR RNA equivalent to a single cell was reported to be detectable even among fewer than 1.2 million naive CD8 T cells. Naive libraries contained spiked-in Jurkat TCR RNA (approximately nine copies' worth), which is not part of the donor repertoire. Without barcode sub-clustering, chimeric consensus sequences inflated TCR diversity; chimeras reached as high as 47%. Highly expanded clone sizes could be underestimated if identical TCR molecules share a barcode.

Via the germline V gene, CDR1 is SGHAT and CDR2 FQNNGV. The germline V and J ends show losses of 10 bases and 6 bases respectively, and no gene match explains 3 bases of the junction. Counted from cysteine to phenylalanine, this CDR3 has 11 amino acids. The kept DNA is CDR3 alone, 33 bases in frame from the first base. Libraries of naive CD8 T cells were built from anywhere between about 20,000 and 1,000,000 sorted cells, with 10%, 30% or 50% of the purified RNA used. On a BD FACSAria II, naive CD8 T cells were FACS-sorted as CD8+CD4-CCR7+CD45RA+ and collected into RLT Plus buffer. To test detection sensitivity, Jurkat RNA equal to 9 to 10 TCR copies was added to samples of about 17,000-1,100,000 naive CD8 T cells. Enrichment of CD8 T cells was done with RosetteSep CD8+ T Cell Enrichment Cocktail plus Ficoll-Paque, and ACK red cell lysis came afterward.

The receptor was derived from a human donor in good health. Some libraries in this study had Jurkat cell RNA spiked in. The rearranged segments are TRBV11-2 and TRBJ2-1; 7 bases in the junction line up with TRBD1. The specimen sequenced was naive CD8+ T cells from blood, with Jurkat cell RNA spiked in. Read against the paper, the sample's cell subset or site label means: FACS-sorted CD8+CD4-CCR7+CD45RA+ naive T cells. The DNA sequence follows: TGTGCCATCGCAGGGGGCAATGAGCAGTTCTTC. This is translated as CAIAGGNEQFF.